This entry lists 27 T cell receptor beta chains sequenced from one sample in a study of OX40 agonist ivuxolimab in advanced cancers. Data came from immunoSEQ multiplex PCR; TCRdb stores just in-frame clones and leaves some out. The sample consists of approximately 26,000 clones, approximately 89% of them appearing once. The source was CD4+ or CD8+ T cells sorted from blood, collected in a trial of the OX40 agonist ivuxolimab. The receptors here all came from an adult with an advanced solid tumor such as melanoma, head and neck, liver or kidney cancer.

The genes are TRBV19 and TRBJ1-2; D gene unclear. CDR3 size: 15 residues. Trimming stripped 6 bases from V and 4 bases from J, with 18 bases between. The germline CDR1 and CDR2 sequences are LNHDA and SQIVND (reference sequence). CDR3 DNA: TGTGCCAGTAGGTCGGACGAAGTCCCCCTCTATGGCTACACCTTC. This translates into CASRSDEVPLYGYTF.

The rearrangement uses TRBV11-1 and TRBJ2-1, with 11 bases lining up with TRBD2. The V gene end was trimmed by 2 bases and the J gene end by 8 bases; junction bases not matched to a gene: 8. From germline, CDR1 is SGHAT and CDR2 FQDESV (reference sequence). The CDR3 is made up of 16 amino acids. The CDR3 sequence: CASSLWTSGHRDEQFF. Here the CDR3 DNA reads TGTGCCAGCAGCTTATGGACTAGCGGGCACAGGGATGAGCAGTTCTTC.

V usage is TRBV7-6 and J usage is TRBJ1-4, with D unresolved. The CDR3 extends over 13 amino acids. V lost 6 bases, J lost 0 bases, and 5 bases lay in between. Germline V gene lookup returns CDR1 SGHVS and CDR2 FNYEAQ. The CDR3 here is CASRPTTNEKLFF. The DNA for the CDR3 is TGTGCCAGCAGGCCGACAACTAATGAAAAACTGTTTTTT.

This chain connects TRBV11-1 to TRBJ2-7; 7 bases are a match to TRBD1. The CDR3 is 12 amino acids. CDR1 and CDR2 (germline): SGHAT, FQDESV (reference sequence). Germline trimming cut 5 bases from V and 3 bases from J; bases unmatched to any gene: 1. CDR3 nucleotide sequence: TGTGCCAGCAGCCGGGACAGCTACGAGCAGTACTTC. It codes for CASSRDSYEQYF. The full variable domain, rest sourced from reference TRBV11-1 and TRBJ2-7, is EAEVAQSPRYKITEKSQAVAFWCDPISGHATLYWYRQILGQGPELLVQFQDESVVDDSQLPKDRFSAERLKGVDSTLKIQPAELGDSAMYLCASSRDSYEQYFGPGTRLTVT.

The rearrangement joins TRBV28 to TRBJ2-7, with 8 positions matching TRBD2. V shed 5 bases and J 2 bases; nucleotides not matched to a gene: 8. Germline values: CDR1 MDHEN, CDR2 SYDVKM. The CDR3 runs to 15 residues. This chain's CDR3 is CASSLAGLGAYEQYF. CDR3 nucleotide sequence: TGTGCCAGCAGTCTGGCGGGACTAGGGGCCTACGAGCAGTACTTC.

The chain employs TRBV28 and TRBJ2-7, with 11 bases identical to TRBD1. The CDR3 length is 14 residues. The V gene end was trimmed by 6 bases and the J gene end by 4 bases; junction bases not matched to a gene: 5. CDR1 MDHEN and CDR2 SYDVKM come from the germline V gene. CDR3 sequence reads: CASRLDRGPYEQYF. The CDR3, as DNA: TGTGCCAGCAGGCTGGACAGGGGGCCATACGAGCAGTACTTC.

The chain employs TRBV7-2 and TRBJ1-3; the match to TRBD1 covers 8 bases. This CDR3 has 15 residues. From germline, CDR1 is SGHTA and CDR2 FQGNSA. The V gene end was trimmed by 5 bases and the J gene end by 2 bases; junction bases not matched to a gene: 5. The chain's CDR3 is CASSPDRGPGNTIYF. The CDR3 nucleotides read TGTGCCAGCAGCCCCGACAGGGGCCCTGGAAACACCATATATTTT.

The CDR3 region has the DNA TGTGCCAGTAGTATTGCCTCGGGATCCCATCTTCACGGGGAGCTGTTTTTT. It is translated as CASSIASGSHLHGELFF. This sequence joins TRBV19 and TRBJ2-2; possibly TRBD2 for D (5 bases). This CDR3 has 17 amino acids. Germline V gene sequence: CDR1 LNHDA, CDR2 SQIVND (reference sequence). Between the trimmed V and J ends, which lost 3 bases and 7 bases, there was a span of 21 bases. The whole variable domain, filled in from reference TRBV19 and TRBJ2-2, reads DGGITQSPKYLFRKEGQNVTLSCEQNLNHDAMYWYRQDPGQGLRLIYYSQIVNDFQKGDIAEGYSVSREKKESFPLTVTSAQKNPTAFYLCASSIASGSHLHGELFFGEGSRLTVL.

This sequence joins TRBV28 and TRBJ1-6; 9 nucleotides match TRBD1. V lost 3 bases, J lost 9 bases, and 0 bases stayed unmatched. This CDR3 region has 13 residues. CDR1 and CDR2 (germline): MDHEN, SYDVKM. This CDR3 is CASSLTGGSPLHF. The CDR3 region has the DNA TGTGCCAGCAGTTTGACAGGGGGTTCACCCCTCCACTTT.

This clone was counted once. The CDR3 reads CASSSQGSGANVLTF. The CDR3 DNA reads TGTGCCAGCAGCTCACAGGGATCTGGGGCCAACGTCCTGACTTTC. V and J are TRBV4-2 and TRBJ2-6; a weak D match, TRBD1 (6 bases). V dropped 5 bases and J dropped 1 base, with 9 bases sitting between them. Germline V gene lookup returns CDR1 LGHNA and CDR2 YNFKEQ. CDR3 length: 15 amino acids.

V usage is TRBV7-9 and J usage is TRBJ2-2; D might be TRBD2 (6 bases). The CDR3 spans 15 residues. V dropped 5 bases and J dropped 1 base, with 11 bases sitting between them. Germline-derived CDR1 and CDR2 are SEHNR and FQNEAQ (reference sequence). This CDR3 is CASSLSGMNTGELFF. CDR3 nucleotides: TGTGCCAGCAGCCTTAGCGGTATGAACACCGGGGAGCTGTTTTTT.

This clone showed up just once. The chain recombines TRBV5-6 with TRBJ1-2; D is unclear. The CDR3 has 11 amino acids. In germline, CDR1 is SGHDT, CDR2 YYEEEE. Trimming removed 2 bases at V and 8 bases at J, with 7 bases between. CDR3 in amino acids: CASSLYDGYTF. CDR3 coding DNA: TGTGCCAGCAGCTTATATGACGGCTACACCTTC.

The chain carries TRBV13 and TRBJ1-2; D is possibly TRBD1 (5 bases). The CDR3 spans 17 residues. With 3 bases removed from V and 5 bases from J, the gap between germline ends came to 22 bases. CDR1 PRHDT and CDR2 FYEKMQ come from the germline V gene (reference sequence). The CDR3 region is CASSLGTGGALGYGYTF. In nucleotides, the CDR3 is TGTGCCAGCAGCTTGGGGACCGGAGGGGCTCTTGGGTATGGCTACACCTTC.

The chain couples TRBV27 to TRBJ2-1, with 9 bases identical to TRBD2. Germline values: CDR1 MNHEY, CDR2 SMNVEV (reference sequence). The CDR3 extends over 16 amino acids. The V and J ends lost 5 bases and 4 bases, in that order; junction bases with no gene match: 9. CDR3 in DNA: TGTGCCAGCAGTCAGCTAGCGGGAACCCATTACAATGAGCAGTTCTTC. Its protein product is CASSQLAGTHYNEQFF.

The chain couples TRBV29-1 to TRBJ2-5, with no clear D. Germline loops: CDR1 SQVTM, CDR2 ANQGSEA. The CDR3 is 11 amino acids. With 6 bases removed from V and 4 bases from J, the gap between germline ends came to 9 bases. Here the CDR3 reads CSVLIVETQYF. In DNA form, the CDR3 reads TGCAGCGTGTTGATCGTAGAGACCCAGTACTTC.

This clone ranks as medium-sized. The chain recombines TRBV7-9 with TRBJ2-7, with D perhaps TRBD2 (6 bases). The CDR3 contains 12 residues. Germline V gene lookup returns CDR1 SEHNR and CDR2 FQNEAQ (reference sequence). Trimming pared 3 bases from V and 7 bases from J, leaving 10 bases between. In nucleotides, the CDR3 is TGTGCCAGCAGCTTCGGACGGGGGGAGCAGTACTTC. Amino acids: CASSFGRGEQYF.

A few counts support this clone. The rearrangement links TRBV25-1 to TRBJ1-6, with no clear D. Trimming left V 1 base short and J 13 bases short, with 11 bases between. The V gene's germline CDR1 is MGHDK and CDR2 SYGVNS. CDR3 length: 13 amino acids. In DNA, the CDR3 is TGTGCCAGCAGTGAATCGGGCAGTGGGCCCCTCCACTTT. Translation: CASSESGSGPLHF.

The chain uses TRBV27 and TRBJ2-7; the match to TRBD2 covers 11 bases. Germline trimming cut 6 bases from V and 4 bases from J; bases unmatched to any gene: 5. Germline V CDR1 and CDR2: MNHEY, SMNVEV (reference sequence). The CDR3 has 14 residues. DNA for the CDR3: TGTGCCAGCAGGATAGCGGGAGGGGTTTACGAGCAGTACTTC. Amino acid sequence: CASRIAGGVYEQYF.

This clone has a single count. The chain has TRBV10-3 and TRBJ2-7; the match to TRBD2 covers 9 bases. V dropped 7 bases and J dropped 1; count of bases not matched to a gene: 5. The germline V gene encodes CDR1 ENHRY and CDR2 SYGVKD. This CDR3 contains 14 residues. The CDR3 region is CAITSTSGSYEQYF. The CDR3 coding sequence is TGTGCCATCACTTCGACTAGCGGATCCTACGAGCAGTACTTC.

J is TRBJ2-7 and V is TRBV10-2, with 10 bases lining up with TRBD1. CDR1 is WSHSY and CDR2 is SAAADI in the germline V gene. This CDR3 region has 14 residues. The V gene end was trimmed by 10 bases and the J gene end by 4 bases; junction bases not matched to a gene: 10. DNA of the CDR3: TGCGCCACCGCGGGACAGGGGAAGATATACGAGCAGTACTTC. It is translated as CATAGQGKIYEQYF.

V is TRBV9 and J is TRBJ1-4; D is unclear. Per the germline V gene, CDR1 is SGDLS and CDR2 is YYNGEE. The CDR3 runs to 13 residues. The V end lost 2 bases, the J end lost 6 bases, and 8 bases lay between the germline ends. The CDR3 region is CASSVRTDEKLFF. CDR3 nucleotides: TGTGCCAGCAGCGTCCGGACCGATGAAAAACTGTTTTTT.

The chain is built from TRBV6-4 and TRBJ2-3; no clear D gene. V was trimmed by 4 bases and J by 2 bases, leaving 13 bases between them. This CDR3 has 15 residues. The V gene's germline CDR1 is MRHNA and CDR2 SNTAGT. Written as DNA, the CDR3 is TGTGCCAGCAGTGTTGGTAGCCACCCCACAGATACGCAGTATTTT. Its protein is CASSVGSHPTDTQYF.

The chain combines TRBV6-5 with TRBJ2-3; 9 bases fit TRBD1. The CDR3 sequence is 14 residues long. Trimming cost V 4 bases and J 4 bases; bases outside gene matches: 3. Germline V gene data show CDR1 as MNHEY and CDR2 as SVGAGI. The chain's CDR3 is CASSFGQGPDTQYF. The CDR3 region has the DNA TGTGCCAGCAGTTTCGGACAGGGGCCAGATACGCAGTATTTT.

This clone has only a few counts. The V gene is TRBV7-9, the J gene TRBJ2-3; 9 nucleotides match TRBD1. The germline V gene encodes CDR1 SEHNR and CDR2 FQNEAQ (reference sequence). This CDR3 is built from 16 residues. After removal of 5 bases from V and 3 bases from J, the junction contained 9 bases not matched to a gene. The CDR3: CASSPPGQGLTDTQYF. Written as DNA, the CDR3 is TGTGCCAGCAGCCCTCCAGGACAGGGGCTGACAGATACGCAGTATTTT.

This clone was seen more than once but under ten times. The chain carries TRBV19 and TRBJ1-1; D possibly corresponds to TRBD1 (6 bases). The CDR3 spans 14 residues. In germline, CDR1 is LNHDA, CDR2 SQIVND (reference sequence). Trimming left V 8 bases short and J 2 bases short, with 15 bases between. The CDR3 DNA is TGTGCCAGTGAGACAGGAATCGGCAACACTGAAGCTTTCTTT. This encodes CASETGIGNTEAFF.

This rearrangement joins TRBV4-1 to TRBJ2-7; D unresolved. V gave up 4 bases and J gave up 2 bases, with 12 bases separating them. This CDR3 region has 14 residues. The germline CDR1 and CDR2 sequences are MGHRA and YSYEKL. The CDR3 sequence is CASSLGLGTYEQYF. CDR3 sequence (DNA): TGCGCCAGCAGCCTGGGCTTGGGAACCTACGAGCAGTACTTC.

The V and J genes are TRBV27 and TRBJ1-4, with TRBD1 identical over 8 bases. CDR1 is MNHEY and CDR2 is SMNVEV in the germline V gene (reference sequence). V lost 4 bases, J lost 3 bases, and 7 bases stayed unmatched. The CDR3 totals 16 residues. CDR3 in amino acids: CASSSRTGRANEKLFF. Here the CDR3 DNA reads TGTGCCAGCAGTTCTCGGACAGGGAGGGCTAATGAAAAACTGTTTTTT.